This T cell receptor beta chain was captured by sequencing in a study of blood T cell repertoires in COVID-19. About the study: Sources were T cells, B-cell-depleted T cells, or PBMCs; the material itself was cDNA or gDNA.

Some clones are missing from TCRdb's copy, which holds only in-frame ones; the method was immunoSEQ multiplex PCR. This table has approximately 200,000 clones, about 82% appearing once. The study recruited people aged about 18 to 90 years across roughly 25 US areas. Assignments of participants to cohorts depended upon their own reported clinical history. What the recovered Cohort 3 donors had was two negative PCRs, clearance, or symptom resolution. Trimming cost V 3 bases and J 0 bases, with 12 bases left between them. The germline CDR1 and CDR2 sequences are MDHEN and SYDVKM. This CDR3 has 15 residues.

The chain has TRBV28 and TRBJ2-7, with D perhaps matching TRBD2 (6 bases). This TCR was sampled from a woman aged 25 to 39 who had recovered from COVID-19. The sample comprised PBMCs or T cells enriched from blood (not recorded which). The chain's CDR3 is CASSFGGTFSYEQYF. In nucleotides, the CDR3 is TGTGCCAGCAGTTTCGGGGGTACCTTCTCCTACGAGCAGTACTTC.